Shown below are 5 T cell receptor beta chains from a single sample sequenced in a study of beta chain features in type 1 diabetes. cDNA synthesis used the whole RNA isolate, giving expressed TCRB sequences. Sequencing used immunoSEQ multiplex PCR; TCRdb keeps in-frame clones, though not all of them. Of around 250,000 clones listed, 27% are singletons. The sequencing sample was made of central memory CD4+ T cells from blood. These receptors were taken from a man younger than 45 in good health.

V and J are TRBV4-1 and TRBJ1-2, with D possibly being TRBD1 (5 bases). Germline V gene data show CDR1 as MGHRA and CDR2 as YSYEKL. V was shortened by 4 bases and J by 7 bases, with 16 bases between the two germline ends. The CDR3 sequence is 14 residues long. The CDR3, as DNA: TGCGCCAGCAGCCCGCCGGGGAGGGGCGTTGGCTACACCTTC. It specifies CASSPPGRGVGYTF.

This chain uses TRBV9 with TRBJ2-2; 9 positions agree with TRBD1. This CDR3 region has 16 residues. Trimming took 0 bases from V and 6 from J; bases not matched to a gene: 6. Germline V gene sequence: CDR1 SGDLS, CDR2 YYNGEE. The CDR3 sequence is CASSVGAGQGSGELFF. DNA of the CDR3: TGTGCCAGCAGCGTAGGCGCGGGACAGGGATCCGGGGAGCTGTTTTTT.

The DNA of the CDR3 is TGTGCCAGCAGCCGACGGGGGAACACTGAAGCTTTCTTT. The encoded protein is CASSRRGNTEAFF. V is TRBV14 and J is TRBJ1-1; D is unresolved. The germline CDR1 and CDR2 sequences are SGHDN and FVKESK. The CDR3 spans 13 residues. V was trimmed by 4 bases and J by 1 base, leaving 7 bases between them.

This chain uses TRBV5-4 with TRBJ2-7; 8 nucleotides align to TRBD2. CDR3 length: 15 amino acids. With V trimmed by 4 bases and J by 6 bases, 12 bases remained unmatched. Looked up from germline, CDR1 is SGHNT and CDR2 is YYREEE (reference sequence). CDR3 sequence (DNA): TGTGCCAGCAGCCCACCCGGGACTAGAGTTCTCGAGCAGTACTTC. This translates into CASSPPGTRVLEQYF.

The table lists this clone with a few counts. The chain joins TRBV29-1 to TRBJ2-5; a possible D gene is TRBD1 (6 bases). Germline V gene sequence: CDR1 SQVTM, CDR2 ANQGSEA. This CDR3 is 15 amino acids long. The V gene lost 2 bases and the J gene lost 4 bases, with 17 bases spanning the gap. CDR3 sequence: CSVEKGVWGVETQYF. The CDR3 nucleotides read TGCAGCGTTGAAAAGGGGGTTTGGGGTGTAGAGACCCAGTACTTC.